This T cell receptor (beta chain) was captured in a study of cytomegalovirus exposure and HLA in healthy donors. Study in general: Earlier findings included more than 95 million unique TCR beta sequences obtained from around 180 million T cells.

The PCR was carried out with 60 Vbeta primers and 13 Jbeta primers. The repertoire was sequenced with immunoSEQ multiplex PCR; TCRdb's copy has only in-frame clones and lacks some. This table holds approximately 140,000 clones, about 61% found once. Study-wide findings and caveats: What a later analysis reportedly showed was that an Asian-associated ancestry cluster had fewer N-insertions than the roughly 670-donor mean. It was reported that TCR beta sequences correctly inferred the HLA-A and HLA-B alleles for most subjects. Roughly uniform sequencing depth across donors was assumed, possibly incorrectly.

Comment on this clone: Its antigen is not known.

CDR3 length: 18 residues. The germline V gene encodes CDR1 SGHRS and CDR2 YFSETQ. V trimming: 2 bases; J trimming: 0 bases; junction bases outside the gene matches: 10. This sequence was found in a male donor in good health and CMV-seronegative. The source material was PBMCs. The V gene is TRBV5-1, the J gene TRBJ1-1, with 10 bases lining up with TRBD1. CDR3 nucleotide sequence: TGCGCCAGCAGCTTTTGGGCCGGGACAGGGGCTTTGAACACTGAAGCTTTCTTT. Protein product: CASSFWAGTGALNTEAFF.